The 20 T cell receptor beta chains below all came from one sample that was sequenced in a study of T-cell memory formation after mild COVID-19 (dated by TCRdb to 2020 to 2023). To prepare the library, 5' RACE was applied. TCRdb lists the instrument as Illumina NovaSeq 6000. TCRdb reworked the public reads: Q25 trimming with fastp, MiXCR clone assembly, productive beta chains retained. For every CDR3 protein sequence, its rows merge into one entry that carries the most common genes and DNA. The sample contains approximately 170,000 distinct CDR3 sequences, approximately 12% of them found a single time. Clones ranked in the top ten supply 3.3% of the sample. The sample taken for sequencing was PBMCs or a T cell subset sorted from them (not recorded which). The origin of the receptors is a young man who had mild COVID-19 (a few samples of this study predate the infection). The sample titles of this study are shuffled in the database, so cell type and time point are left out; the donor was told from shared clones.

The V gene is TRBV7-2, the J gene TRBJ1-2, with D unclear. The germline V and J ends were trimmed by 2 bases and 6 bases, with 10 bases remaining between them. Germline values: CDR1 SGHTA, CDR2 FQGNSA. The CDR3 has 13 residues. CDR3 loop: CASSLLAANGYTF. The CDR3, as DNA: TGTGCCAGCAGCTTACTGGCAGCGAATGGCTACACCTTC.

This clonotype was counted a few times. The chain is built from TRBV12-3 or TRBV12-4 and TRBJ2-5; 8 nucleotides match TRBD1. J gave up 7 bases and V 6 bases, and 10 bases lay outside the gene matches. This CDR3 contains 14 residues. The CDR3 DNA reads TGTGCCAGCAGCTCCCGCGGGACAGGCGGGACCCAGTACTTC. Translating gives CASSSRGTGGTQYF.

The chain has TRBV5-1 and TRBJ2-3; D ambiguous. The CDR3 consists of 16 residues. Germline values: CDR1 SGHRS, CDR2 YFSETQ. V was cut by 0 bases and J by 5 bases, with 16 bases left in between. CDR3 in amino acids: CASSLAGFPTGDTQYF. The CDR3 coding sequence is TGCGCCAGCAGCTTGGCTGGGTTCCCGACCGGAGATACGCAGTATTTT.

CDR3 in amino acids: CAISDGGGGTEAFF. In nucleotides, the CDR3 is TGTGCCATCAGCGACGGGGGGGGAGGCACTGAAGCTTTCTTT. The J gene is TRBJ1-1, the V gene TRBV10-3, with D perhaps matching TRBD1 (5 bases). CDR1 is ENHRY, CDR2 SYGVKD, per germline. The CDR3 consists of 14 residues. V gave up 6 bases and J gave up 4 bases, with 15 bases separating them.

The CDR3 here is CASSEIGRPRSGETQYF. The CDR3 DNA reads as TGTGCCAGCAGTGAAATTGGAAGGCCTAGGTCAGGAGAGACCCAGTACTTC. The chain links TRBV2 to TRBJ2-5; D uncertain. CDR1 SNHLY and CDR2 FYNNEI come from the germline V gene. This CDR3 spans 17 amino acids. V was trimmed by 2 bases and J by 4 bases, leaving 20 bases between them.

The chain combines TRBV7-3 with TRBJ2-2; unclear D gene. This CDR3 is built from 12 residues. V was cut by 4 bases and J by 5 bases, with 5 bases left in between. Germline V gene lookup returns CDR1 SGHTA and CDR2 FQGTGA. This CDR3 reads CASSWDTGELFF. The DNA of the CDR3 is TGTGCCAGCAGCTGGGATACCGGGGAGCTGTTTTTT.

J is TRBJ2-5 and V is TRBV20-1; D is unresolved. Germline assignment: CDR1 DFQATT and CDR2 SNEGSKA (reference sequence). CDR3 length: 13 amino acids. Trimming left V 6 bases short and J 7 bases short, with 18 bases between. The CDR3: CSALLGGSGTQYF. CDR3 sequence (DNA): TGCAGTGCACTGCTAGGCGGCTCCGGGACCCAGTACTTC.

This clonotype occurred a few times. The DNA for the CDR3 is TGTGCCAGCAGCGCCCAACTAGAGACCCAGTACTTC. Its translation is CASSAQLETQYF. V and J are TRBV6-2 or TRBV6-3 and TRBJ2-5; no clear D. Trimming removed 6 bases from V and 4 bases from J, with 9 bases in between. Germline V gives CDR1 MNHEY, CDR2 SVGEGT. The CDR3 loop spans 12 amino acids.

This sequence joins TRBV7-9 and TRBJ1-2, with D perhaps TRBD1 (5 bases). V lost 5 bases and J lost 4, with 11 bases in between. Germline assignment: CDR1 SEHNR and CDR2 FQNEAQ (reference sequence). The CDR3 has 13 amino acids. The CDR3 DNA is TGTGCCAGCAGCCGTGACAGCCCCTATGGCTACACCTTC. Its translation is CASSRDSPYGYTF.

This chain connects TRBV5-5 to TRBJ2-3; the D gene is possibly TRBD2 (5 bases). CDR1 and CDR2 (germline): SGHKS, YYEKEE (reference sequence). V shed 4 bases and J shed 3 bases, with 12 bases lying between them. The CDR3 contains 14 residues. The CDR3 loop is CASSVGLWTDTQYF. The CDR3 DNA reads TGTGCCAGCAGCGTCGGACTCTGGACAGATACGCAGTATTTT.

This chain connects TRBV2 to TRBJ2-3; perhaps D is TRBD1 or TRBD2 (5 bases each). This CDR3 region has 14 residues. Trimming removed 3 bases from V and 2 bases from J, with 9 bases in between. The germline V gene encodes CDR1 SNHLY and CDR2 FYNNEI. Here the CDR3 reads CASSDTGHTDTQYF. The CDR3 DNA reads TGTGCCAGCAGTGACACGGGGCACACAGATACGCAGTATTTT.

This clonotype was seen more than once but under ten times. The chain has TRBV20-1 and TRBJ1-2; 8 bases agree with TRBD1. In germline, CDR1 is DFQATT, CDR2 SNEGSKA (reference sequence). There are 14 residues in the CDR3. Trimming at V came to 3 bases and at J to 1 base, leaving 4 bases not matched to a gene. The CDR3 here is CSASAGGLNYGYTF. For the CDR3, the DNA is TGCAGTGCTAGTGCAGGGGGCCTTAACTATGGCTACACCTTC.

The table lists this clonotype with a few counts. This chain uses TRBV12-3 or TRBV12-4 with TRBJ2-7; D is undetermined. The CDR3 loop spans 13 amino acids. V gave up 4 bases and J gave up 6 bases, with 13 bases separating them. The chain's CDR3 is CASSYDLPGEQYV. The CDR3, as DNA: TGTGCCAGCAGTTACGACCTCCCAGGCGAGCAGTACGTC.

This clonotype has at least ten counts. The chain joins TRBV7-2 to TRBJ2-3; 8 bases line up with TRBD2. CDR3 length: 16 amino acids. J lost 2 bases, V lost 7 bases, and 11 bases had no gene match. Germline loops: CDR1 SGHTA, CDR2 FQGNSA. The chain's CDR3 is CASTRLGGVVTDTQYF. CDR3 in DNA: TGTGCCAGCACCCGGCTCGGGGGGGTCGTCACAGATACGCAGTATTTT.

The V call is TRBV4-3, the J call TRBJ1-4, with unresolved D. V was shortened by 4 bases and J by 8 bases, with 17 bases between the two germline ends. The germline CDR1 and CDR2 sequences are LGHNA and YSLEER. The CDR3 totals 15 residues. The CDR3 DNA reads TGCGCCAGCAGCCCAACAAGAGGAGCGGAAGAAAAACTGTTTTTT. It specifies CASSPTRGAEEKLFF.

V gene TRBV6-2 or TRBV6-3 combines with J gene TRBJ1-5, with 9 bases identical to TRBD1. The J segment lost 6 bases and the V segment lost 6 bases, leaving 9 bases of the junction unmatched. Germline V gene lookup returns CDR1 MNHEY and CDR2 SVGEGT. The CDR3 is 15 residues long. The CDR3 spells CASSSGQGIGQPQHF. The CDR3 nucleotides are TGTGCCAGCAGCTCCGGACAGGGGATTGGTCAGCCCCAGCATTTT.

This clonotype was counted ten times or more. CDR3 region: CASSLAGRYSGETQYF. The CDR3, as DNA: TGTGCCAGCAGCTTAGCCGGGAGGTACTCGGGGGAGACCCAGTACTTC. This chain joins TRBV7-2 and TRBJ2-5; the match to TRBD2 covers 7 bases. CDR3 length equals 16 residues. Germline CDR1 SGHTA, CDR2 FQGNSA. The ends lost 0 bases at V and 5 bases at J; junction bases unmatched: 9. Drawing the rest from reference TRBV7-2 and TRBJ2-5, the complete variable domain is GAGVSQSPSNKVTEKGKDVELRCDPISGHTALYWYRQSLGQGLEFLIYFQGNSAPDKSGLPSDRFSAERTGGSVSTLTIQRTQQEDSAVYLCASSLAGRYSGETQYFGPGTRLLVL.

This clonotype was counted a few times. The chain links TRBV4-3 to TRBJ1-6; D perhaps matches TRBD1 (5 bases). The CDR3 has 15 residues. The germline V gene encodes CDR1 LGHNA and CDR2 YSLEER. Deletions cut 0 bases from V and 10 bases from J, with 13 bases between. The CDR3 region has the DNA TGCGCCAGCAGCCAAGAATCCAAGGGGCGGTCACCCCTCCACTTT. It codes for CASSQESKGRSPLHF.

J is TRBJ1-1 and V is TRBV5-1, with D unresolved. Trimming removed 4 bases at V and 0 bases at J, with 7 bases between. The CDR3 contains 13 residues. Germline values: CDR1 SGHRS, CDR2 YFSETQ. The CDR3 nucleotides are TGCGCCAGCAGCACGGTATTGAACACTGAAGCTTTCTTT. It specifies CASSTVLNTEAFF. The complete variable domain, with remaining parts taken from reference TRBV5-1 and TRBJ1-1, reads KAGVTQTPRYLIKTRGQQVTLSCSPISGHRSVSWYQQTPGQGLQFLFEYFSETQRNKGNFPGRFSGRQFSNSRSEMNVSTLELGDSALYLCASSTVLNTEAFFGQGTRLTVV.

The V and J genes are TRBV6-5 and TRBJ1-6, with D maybe TRBD1 (5 bases). Between the trimmed V and J ends, which lost 4 bases and 6 bases, there was a span of 10 bases. The CDR3 is 14 residues long. The germline CDR1 and CDR2 sequences are MNHEY and SVGAGI. The CDR3 DNA sequence: TGTGCCAGCAGTTCGGGACGGTTTAATTCACCCCTCCACTTT. It translates to CASSSGRFNSPLHF.